Here is one TCR beta chain with its context. Its target is unknown. With 60 Vbeta and 13 Jbeta primers, the PCR was carried out. The assay was immunoSEQ multiplex PCR, and TCRdb's table has in-frame clones only and misses some. This sample yields 250,000 to 350,000 clones, of which more than 55% are seen a single time; around 2% belongs to the top ten. The data stem from a study of cytomegalovirus exposure and HLA in healthy donors. General study findings and limits: In a later analysis, most CMV-associated TCR beta chains appeared HLA-restricted.

The CDR3 is 13 residues long. CDR1 is SGHAT, CDR2 FQNNGV, per germline. Trimming cost V 5 bases and J 2 bases, with 4 bases left between them. V and J are TRBV11-2 and TRBJ2-6; no clear D. This sequence was found in a female donor in good health and CMV-seronegative. The sample consisted of PBMCs. CDR3 sequence: CASSEAGANVLTF. Written as DNA, the CDR3 is TGTGCCAGCAGCGAGGCTGGGGCCAACGTCCTGACTTTC.